A selection of T cell receptor beta chains follows, all from one sample in a study of response to subunit inactivated influenza vaccine. Each CDR3 protein gets one entry after TCRdb re-called the RT-PCR reads with MiXCR. The table has some 850,000 distinct CDR3 sequences, under 20% seen once. The sample in question was PBMCs from blood, obtained about 5 days after vaccination. The receptors here all came from a man aged 50 to 60 who received an inactivated influenza vaccine. The CDR3 runs from the conserved cysteine through the conserved F or W. The D gene is left open where the match is weak. The size field is filled for only some rows; it gives once, few, many or a size class.

v_gene	j_gene	abundance	d_gene	CDR3aa	CDR3nt
TRBV20-1	TRBJ2-6	many	NA	CSARDINGANVLTF	TGCAGTGCTAGAGACATCAATGGGGCCAACGTCCTGACTTTC
TRBV12-3/TRBV12-4	TRBJ2-1	few	NA	CASSSNRWNEQFF	TGTGCCAGCAGTTCAAACCGGTGGAATGAGCAGTTCTTC
TRBV6-1	TRBJ2-3	few	NA	CASRGFRGSADTQYF	TGTGCCAGCAGGGGTTTCAGGGGAAGCGCAGATACGCAGTATTTT
TRBV2	TRBJ2-3	NA	NA	CASSEGPGTAGTDTQYF	TGTGCCAGCAGTGAAGGGCCCGGGACCGCGGGGACAGATACGCAGTATTTT
TRBV2	TRBJ2-7	many	NA	CASSVGGYEQYF	TGTGCCAGCAGTGTTGGTGGCTACGAGCAGTACTTC
TRBV30	TRBJ1-1	few	NA	CAWRNQLNTEAFF	TGTGCCTGGAGAAATCAGCTGAACACTGAAGCTTTCTTT
TRBV29-1	TRBJ2-7	many	NA	CSAGTGTHEQYF	TGCAGCGCCGGGACGGGGACCCACGAGCAGTACTTC
TRBV27	TRBJ2-3	NA	NA	CASSLTGTFTDTQYF	TGTGCCAGCAGTTTAACCGGGACATTCACAGATACGCAGTATTTT
TRBV13	TRBJ2-7	NA	NA	CASSNAGNEQYF	TGTGCCAGCAGCAACGCGGGCAACGAGCAGTACTTC
TRBV4-2	TRBJ1-1	NA	NA	CASSQDHGKNTEAFF	TGTGCCAGCAGCCAAGATCACGGAAAGAACACTGAAGCTTTCTTT
TRBV20-1	TRBJ2-7	few	TRBD2	CSASSSGRARSYEQYF	TGCAGTGCTAGTTCGAGCGGGAGGGCCCGTTCCTACGAGCAGTACTTC
TRBV12-3/TRBV12-4	TRBJ2-1	NA	NA	CASSPRGVQDEQFF	TGTGCCAGCAGTCCCAGGGGCGTACAGGATGAGCAGTTCTTC
TRBV12-5	TRBJ2-3	few	NA	CASGLTPGTDTQYF	TGTGCTAGTGGTTTGACTCCTGGGACAGATACGCAGTATTTT
TRBV4-2	TRBJ2-1	NA	TRBD2	CASSPRTSGKQFF	TGTGCCAGCAGCCCAAGGACTAGCGGGAAGCAGTTCTTC
TRBV9	TRBJ1-2	NA	NA	CASSVDANYGYTF	TGTGCCAGCAGCGTAGATGCAAACTATGGCTACACCTTC
TRBV12-3/TRBV12-4	TRBJ2-3	many	NA	CASSLKSSGSTDTQYF	TGTGCCAGCAGTCTAAAATCGAGCGGCAGCACAGATACGCAGTATTTT
TRBV4-2	TRBJ2-7	few	NA	CASSQDQGKGREQYF	TGTGCCAGCAGCCAAGACCAGGGGAAAGGTCGTGAGCAGTACTTC
TRBV6-2/TRBV6-3	TRBJ2-5	NA	NA	CASSYLGVKTQYF	TGTGCCAGCAGTTACCTGGGGGTGAAGACCCAGTACTTC
TRBV18	TRBJ2-5	NA	NA	CASSPGLWETQYF	TGTGCCAGCTCACCAGGGCTTTGGGAGACCCAGTACTTC
TRBV7-2	TRBJ2-7	many	TRBD1	CASSYARGGQGTYEQYF	TGTGCCAGCAGCTACGCTAGAGGGGGACAGGGGACCTACGAGCAGTACTTC
TRBV10-3	TRBJ2-2	NA	TRBD1	CALKTGGLDGELFF	TGTGCCTTAAAGACAGGGGGCCTTGACGGGGAGCTGTTTTTT
TRBV20-1	TRBJ1-2	few	NA	CSASNSTNYGYTF	TGCAGTGCCTCAAACAGCACTAACTATGGCTACACCTTC
TRBV29-1	TRBJ2-1	few	TRBD2	CSVATSSTEQFF	TGCAGCGTTGCGACTAGCTCAACTGAGCAGTTCTTC
TRBV6-5	TRBJ2-3	few	NA	CASSYSAGATDTQYF	TGTGCCAGCAGTTACTCGGCAGGGGCCACAGATACGCAGTATTTT
TRBV5-6	TRBJ2-3	few	NA	CASSTPRARDTQYF	TGTGCCAGCAGTACCCCCCGCGCGCGGGATACGCAGTATTTT
TRBV29-1	TRBJ2-2	NA	TRBD2	CSVETGRGTGELFF	TGCAGCGTTGAAACCGGGAGGGGGACCGGGGAGCTGTTTTTT
TRBV5-1	TRBJ2-3	many	TRBD1	CASSLGDRVTDTQYF	TGCGCCAGCAGCTTGGGGGACAGGGTAACAGATACGCAGTATTTT
TRBV12-3/TRBV12-4	TRBJ2-1	many	NA	CASSFSTEQFF	TGTGCCAGCAGTTTCTCAACTGAGCAGTTCTTC
TRBV6-1	TRBJ2-7	few	TRBD1	CASATGTGWYEQYF	TGTGCCAGCGCTACCGGGACAGGGTGGTACGAGCAGTACTTC
TRBV7-9	TRBJ2-1	NA	TRBD1	CASSWPGQGTNEQFF	TGTGCCAGCAGCTGGCCGGGACAGGGGACAAATGAGCAGTTCTTC
TRBV5-1	TRBJ1-6	few	TRBD1	CASSLTGQGRSPLHF	TGCGCCAGCAGCCTGACGGGACAGGGGCGATCACCCCTCCACTTT
TRBV5-1	TRBJ2-2	few	NA	CASSQNPGHGTGELFF	TGCGCCAGCAGCCAAAATCCAGGGCACGGCACCGGGGAGCTGTTTTTT
TRBV7-7	TRBJ2-5	many	TRBD1	CASSQTGGQETQYF	TGTGCTAGCAGCCAGACAGGGGGCCAAGAGACCCAGTACTTC
TRBV25-1	TRBJ2-1	NA	NA	CASSEVEGSSYNEQFF	TGTGCCAGCAGTGAAGTTGAAGGGAGCTCCTACAATGAGCAGTTCTTC
TRBV2	TRBJ2-3	NA	TRBD2	CASKTSGRAGTDTQYF	TGTGCCAGCAAGACTAGCGGGAGGGCTGGCACAGATACGCAGTATTTT
TRBV20-1	TRBJ2-1	few	NA	CSATFVTRFYNEQFF	TGCAGTGCCACCTTCGTGACTAGGTTCTACAATGAGCAGTTCTTC
TRBV27	TRBJ1-5	many	NA	CASSLKEPRRSWPQHF	TGTGCCAGCAGTTTAAAGGAGCCCCGTCGCTCTTGGCCCCAGCATTTT
TRBV27	TRBJ2-7	NA	NA	CASSINRVPYEQYF	TGTGCCAGCAGTATTAACAGGGTTCCCTACGAGCAGTACTTC
TRBV12-3/TRBV12-4	TRBJ2-3	many	TRBD2	CASSLDTSGRAADTQYF	TGTGCCAGCAGTCTCGATACTAGCGGGAGGGCCGCAGATACGCAGTATTTT
TRBV25-1	TRBJ1-2	NA	NA	CASSRPGVGGYTF	TGTGCCAGCAGCCGACCCGGTGTGGGTGGCTACACCTTC
TRBV3-1	TRBJ2-7	few	NA	CASSQDVGVEQYF	TGTGCCAGCAGCCAAGACGTCGGTGTCGAGCAGTACTTC
TRBV20-1	TRBJ1-2	few	TRBD1	CSARGQGSGYGYTF	TGCAGTGCTAGAGGACAGGGGTCGGGCTATGGCTACACCTTC
TRBV6-2/TRBV6-3	TRBJ2-3	few	TRBD1	CASSYLDREDTQYF	TGTGCCAGCAGTTACTTGGACAGGGAAGATACGCAGTATTTT
TRBV18	TRBJ2-7	few	TRBD1	CASSPGFGQGSYEQYF	TGTGCCAGCTCACCAGGCTTTGGACAGGGGTCCTACGAGCAGTACTTC
TRBV7-8	TRBJ2-7	NA	NA	CASSQERGGEQYF	TGTGCCAGCAGCCAAGAAAGGGGCGGGGAGCAGTACTTC
TRBV20-1	TRBJ2-2	NA	TRBD1	CSAKGGQGLTGELFF	TGCAGTGCTAAGGGGGGACAGGGTCTCACCGGGGAGCTGTTTTTT
TRBV29-1	TRBJ2-5	few	NA	CSVPGVNRQETQYF	TGCAGCGTACCTGGGGTTAACAGACAAGAGACCCAGTACTTC
TRBV7-9	TRBJ2-1	few	TRBD2	CASSSRWSGGASEQFF	TGTGCCAGCAGCTCCAGATGGAGCGGGGGGGCAAGTGAGCAGTTCTTC
TRBV5-1	TRBJ2-2	NA	TRBD1	CASSFGDRVNTGELFF	TGCGCCAGCAGCTTCGGGGACAGGGTGAACACCGGGGAGCTGTTTTTT
TRBV6-5	TRBJ2-7	few	TRBD2	CASTLLTGLAGDEQYF	TGTGCCAGCACCTTACTTACGGGACTAGCGGGCGACGAGCAGTACTTC
TRBV21-1	TRBJ2-7	few	NA	CASTWGGSYEQYF	TGTGCCAGCACCTGGGGGGGGTCCTACGAGCAGTACTTC
TRBV7-9	TRBJ2-2	many	NA	CASSFISGTGELFF	TGTGCCAGCAGCTTCATCAGCGGCACCGGGGAGCTGTTTTTT
TRBV7-9	TRBJ2-3	NA	TRBD1	CASTLGTGLDTQYF	TGTGCCAGCACCCTCGGGACAGGGTTGGATACGCAGTATTTT
TRBV6-2/TRBV6-3	TRBJ2-7	NA	NA	CASSYSPVQYEQYF	TGTGCCAGCAGTTATAGTCCGGTTCAATACGAGCAGTACTTC
TRBV7-9	TRBJ2-1	NA	NA	CARSLDGGKYNEQFF	TGTGCCAGAAGCTTAGACGGGGGTAAATACAATGAGCAGTTCTTC
TRBV20-1	TRBJ2-3	few	NA	CSAQGDTQYF	TGCAGTGCTCAAGGGGATACGCAGTATTTT
TRBV28	TRBJ1-2	NA	TRBD1	CASRQQGMYGYTF	TGTGCCAGCAGGCAACAGGGGATGTATGGCTACACCTTC
TRBV2	TRBJ2-3	few	NA	CASVRDSPLSDTQYF	TGTGCCAGCGTTAGGGATTCCCCACTCTCTGATACGCAGTATTTT
TRBV20-1	TRBJ2-7	once	NA	CSARGGGKLTYEQYF	TGCAGTGCTAGAGGAGGAGGGAAGCTTACTTACGAGCAGTACTTC